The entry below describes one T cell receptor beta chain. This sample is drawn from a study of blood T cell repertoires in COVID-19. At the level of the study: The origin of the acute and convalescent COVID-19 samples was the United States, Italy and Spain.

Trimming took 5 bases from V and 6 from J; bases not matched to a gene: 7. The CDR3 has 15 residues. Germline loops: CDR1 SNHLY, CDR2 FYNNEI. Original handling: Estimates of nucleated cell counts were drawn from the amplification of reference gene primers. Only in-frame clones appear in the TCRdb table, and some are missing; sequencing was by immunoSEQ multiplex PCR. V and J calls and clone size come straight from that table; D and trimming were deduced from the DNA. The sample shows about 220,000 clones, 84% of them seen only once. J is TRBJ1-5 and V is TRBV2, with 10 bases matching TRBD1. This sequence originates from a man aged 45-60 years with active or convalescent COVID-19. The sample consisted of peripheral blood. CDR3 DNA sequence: TGTGCCAGCAGTTTATCGACAGGGGGCAGTCAGCCCCAGCATTTT. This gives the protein CASSLSTGGSQPQHF.